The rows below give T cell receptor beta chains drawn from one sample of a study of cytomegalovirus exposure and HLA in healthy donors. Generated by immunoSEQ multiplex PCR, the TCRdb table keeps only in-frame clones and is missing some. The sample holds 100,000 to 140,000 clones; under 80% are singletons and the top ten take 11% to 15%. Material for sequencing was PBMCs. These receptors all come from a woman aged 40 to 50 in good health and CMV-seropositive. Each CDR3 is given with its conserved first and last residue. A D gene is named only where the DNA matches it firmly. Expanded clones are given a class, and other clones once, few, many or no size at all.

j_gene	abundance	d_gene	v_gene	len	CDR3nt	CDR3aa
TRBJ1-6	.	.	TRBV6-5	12	TGTGCCAGCACCGACAGGTATTCAGCCCTCCACTTT	CASTDRYSALHF
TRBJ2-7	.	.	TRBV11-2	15	TGTGCCAGCAGCTTAGCTCCGGGTGGAGAGCACGAGCAGTACTTC	CASSLAPGGEHEQYF
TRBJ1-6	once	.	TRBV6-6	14	TGTGCCAGCAGTTATAACCGGGAGTACTCACCCCTCCACTTT	CASSYNREYSPLHF
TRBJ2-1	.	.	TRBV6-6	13	TGTGCCAGCAGTTTCGACACGTGGTCTGAGCAGTTCTTC	CASSFDTWSEQFF
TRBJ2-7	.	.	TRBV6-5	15	TGTGCCAGCACCCCCGGGGCAGGGGTTAAGTACGAGCAGTACTTC	CASTPGAGVKYEQYF
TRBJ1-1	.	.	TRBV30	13	TGTGCCTGGAGGACCGACAGCAACACTGAAGCTTTCTTT	CAWRTDSNTEAFF
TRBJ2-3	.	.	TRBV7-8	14	TGTGCCAGCAGCTTAGACAGGTCCACAGATACGCAGTATTTT	CASSLDRSTDTQYF
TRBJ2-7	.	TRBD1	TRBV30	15	TGTGCCTGGAGCCGACAGGGCTCACTTTCCTACGAGCAGTACTTC	CAWSRQGSLSYEQYF
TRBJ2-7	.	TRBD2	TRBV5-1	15	TGCGCCAGCAGCTTGACAGCGGGGGGGACCTACGAGCAGTACTTC	CASSLTAGGTYEQYF
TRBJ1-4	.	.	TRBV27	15	TGTGCCAGCAAATCTAGGGGCGTCCCGGTTGAAAAACTGTTTTTT	CASKSRGVPVEKLFF
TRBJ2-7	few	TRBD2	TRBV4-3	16	TGCGCCAGCAGCCAAGACTCGGGGGGACCCTCTCGAGAGCAGTACTTC	CASSQDSGGPSREQYF
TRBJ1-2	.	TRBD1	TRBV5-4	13	TGTGCCAGCAGCAAAGACAGGGGCGATGGCTACACCTTC	CASSKDRGDGYTF
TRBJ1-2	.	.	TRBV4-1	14	TGCGCCAGCAGCCAAGGGGGGACTTTCGGGCTCTACACCTTC	CASSQGGTFGLYTF
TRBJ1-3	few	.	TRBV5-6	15	TGTGCCAGCAGCTCGGGACTGAACTCTGGAAACACCATATATTTT	CASSSGLNSGNTIYF
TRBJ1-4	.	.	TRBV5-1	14	TGCGCCAGCAGCTTGAGGACAGCTAATGAAAAACTGTTTTTT	CASSLRTANEKLFF
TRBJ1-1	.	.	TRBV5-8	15	TGTGCCAGCACTCTTGGACTCTCGCGAGTCACTGAAGCTTTCTTT	CASTLGLSRVTEAFF
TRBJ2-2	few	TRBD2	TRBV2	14	TGTGCCAGGGGGAAGACCGGCGGGGGCGGGGAGCTGTTTTTT	CARGKTGGGGELFF
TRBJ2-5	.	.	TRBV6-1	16	TGTGCCAGCAGTGAGCGGAGGGGTTTTATCCAAGAGACCCAGTACTTC	CASSERRGFIQETQYF
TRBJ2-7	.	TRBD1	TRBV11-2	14	TGTGCCAGCAGTTCCGGGACAGGGACCTACGAGCAGTACTTC	CASSSGTGTYEQYF
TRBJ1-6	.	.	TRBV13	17	TGTGCCAGCAGCTTAGGCTCATCTTCAGGGCTTGGTTCACCCCTCCACTTT	CASSLGSSSGLGSPLHF
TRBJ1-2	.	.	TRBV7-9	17	TGTGCCAGCAGCCCACATCTCCGCCCGACACCCTTCAATGGCTACACCTTC	CASSPHLRPTPFNGYTF
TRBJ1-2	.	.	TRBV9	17	TGTGCCAGCAGCCCCATTGCGGGGACGCCGATTCGGTATGGCTACACCTTC	CASSPIAGTPIRYGYTF
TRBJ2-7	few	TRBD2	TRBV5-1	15	TGCGCCAGCAGCTTAGGGCTAGCGGGGGGTTACGAGCAGTACTTC	CASSLGLAGGYEQYF
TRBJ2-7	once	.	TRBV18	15	TGTGCCAGCTCACCACGATCCGATAGGAGTCACGAGCAGTACTTC	CASSPRSDRSHEQYF
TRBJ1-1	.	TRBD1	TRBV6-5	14	TGTGCCAGCAGACGACAGGGGGGCTACACTGAAGCTTTCTTT	CASRRQGGYTEAFF
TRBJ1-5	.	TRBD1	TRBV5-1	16	TGCGCCAGCGTTCATCCCGGTAGACAGGGAAAACAGCCCCAGCATTTT	CASVHPGRQGKQPQHF
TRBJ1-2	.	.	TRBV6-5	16	TGTGCCAGCAGTTACTCGTACTCCACAGCTAACTATGGCTACACCTTC	CASSYSYSTANYGYTF
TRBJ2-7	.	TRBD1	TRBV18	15	TGTGCCAGCTCACCCGGACAGGGACCTTCCTACGAGCAGTACTTC	CASSPGQGPSYEQYF
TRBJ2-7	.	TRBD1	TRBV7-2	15	TGTGCCAGCAGCCCTGGACAGGCCAGATCCTACGAGCAGTACTTC	CASSPGQARSYEQYF
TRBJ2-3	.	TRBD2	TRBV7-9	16	TGTGCCAGCAGCTTAGCCCTAGCGGGGGGCACAGATACGCAGTATTTT	CASSLALAGGTDTQYF
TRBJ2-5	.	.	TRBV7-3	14	TGTGCCAGCAGCTTAACCGGAGTAGAAGAGACCCAGTACTTC	CASSLTGVEETQYF
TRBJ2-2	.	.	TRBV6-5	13	TGTGCCAGCGTCGGTGAGAACACCGGGGAGCTGTTTTTT	CASVGENTGELFF
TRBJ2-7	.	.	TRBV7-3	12	TGTGCCAGCGGGAGAGACTCCTACGAGCAGTACTTC	CASGRDSYEQYF
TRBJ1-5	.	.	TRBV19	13	TGTGCCAGTAGTATCCGACAGGATCAGCCTCAGCATTTT	CASSIRQDQPQHF
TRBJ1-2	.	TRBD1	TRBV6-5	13	TGTGCCAGCAGGCCCGACAGGGGAGACGGCTACACCTTC	CASRPDRGDGYTF
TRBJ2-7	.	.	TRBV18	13	TGTGCCAGCTCACCAGGGGCCGGCTTGGAGCAGTACTTC	CASSPGAGLEQYF
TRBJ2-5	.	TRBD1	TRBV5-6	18	TGTGCCAGCAGCTTGAGTTGGACAGGTGAAGTTTTCCAAGAGACCCAGTACTTC	CASSLSWTGEVFQETQYF
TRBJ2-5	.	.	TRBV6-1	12	TGTGCCAGCAACAAGAACCAAGAGACCCAGTACTTC	CASNKNQETQYF
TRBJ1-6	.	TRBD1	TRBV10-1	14	TGCGCCAGCAGTGAAACGACAGGGGGGTCACCCCTCCACTTT	CASSETTGGSPLHF
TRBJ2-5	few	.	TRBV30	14	TGTGCCTGGAGTGTATCCGGAACCGGGGAGACCCAGTACTTC	CAWSVSGTGETQYF
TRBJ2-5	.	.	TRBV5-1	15	TGCGCCAGCAGCGTGGTAGGGGTTGGGGCAGAGACCCAGTACTTC	CASSVVGVGAETQYF
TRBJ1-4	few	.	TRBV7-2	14	TGTGCCAGCAGCTTAGCAGGGGCCTACGAAAAACTGTTTTTT	CASSLAGAYEKLFF
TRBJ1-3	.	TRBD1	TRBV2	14	TGTGCCAGCAGTGGGGACAGGGCTGGAAACACCATATATTTT	CASSGDRAGNTIYF
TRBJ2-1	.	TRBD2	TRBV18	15	TGTGCCAGCTTATCCGGGACTAGCGGATACAATGAGCAGTTCTTC	CASLSGTSGYNEQFF
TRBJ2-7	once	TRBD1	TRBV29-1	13	TGCAGCGTTCGGGGACAGGGCCCCCACGAGCAGTACTTC	CSVRGQGPHEQYF